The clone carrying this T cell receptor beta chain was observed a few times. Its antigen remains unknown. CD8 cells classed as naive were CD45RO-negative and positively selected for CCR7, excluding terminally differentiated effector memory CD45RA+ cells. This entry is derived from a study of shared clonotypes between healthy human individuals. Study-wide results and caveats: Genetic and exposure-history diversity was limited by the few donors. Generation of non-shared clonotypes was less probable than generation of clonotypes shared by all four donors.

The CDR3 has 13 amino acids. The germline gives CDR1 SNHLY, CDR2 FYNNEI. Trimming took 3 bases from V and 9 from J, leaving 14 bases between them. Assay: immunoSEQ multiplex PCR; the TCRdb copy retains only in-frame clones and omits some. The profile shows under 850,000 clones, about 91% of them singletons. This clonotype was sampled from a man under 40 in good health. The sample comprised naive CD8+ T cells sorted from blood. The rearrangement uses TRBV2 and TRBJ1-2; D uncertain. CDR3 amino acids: CASSEGVEGSYTF. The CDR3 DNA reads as TGTGCCAGCAGTGAGGGTGTTGAGGGAAGCTACACCTTC.